Included here is one TCR beta chain sequence, with context. The V segment lost 1 base and the J segment 4 bases; nucleotides outside the gene matches: 1. Germline V gives CDR1 LGHNT, CDR2 FRNRAP. The CDR3 extends over 14 amino acids. This specimen comes from a study of blood T cell repertoires in COVID-19. Study context: Sites across the United States, Italy and Spain contributed samples from acute and convalescent COVID-19. T cells, B-cell-depleted T cells, or PBMCs provided the cDNA or gDNA that served as material.

The protocol was immunoSEQ multiplex PCR, while the TCRdb copy is restricted to in-frame clones and leaves out a portion. The data hold approximately 90,000 clones, with roughly 80% observed a single time. The sequencing sample was made of peripheral blood. The clonotype originates from a man in his sixties with acute or convalescent COVID-19. The chain combines TRBV12-5 with TRBJ2-7; 10 bases are shared with TRBD1. The CDR3 DNA is TGTGCTAGTGGTTTGGGGACAGGGGGGTACGAGCAGTACTTC. Protein: CASGLGTGGYEQYF.